The 13 T cell receptor beta chains below come from one sample, sequenced in a study of vaccination effects on CD4 cells after COVID-19. Pools of viral peptides were used by the ViraFEST assay to expand antigen-specific CD4+ T cells ahead of sequencing. The culture ran for approximately nine days before CD4+ T cells were isolated. Vaccine recipients lacked prior SARS-CoV-2 infection and had negative nucleocapsid antibodies. Data came from immunoSEQ multiplex PCR; TCRdb stores just in-frame clones and leaves some out. The sample shows 67,000 or so clones, approximately 70% of them seen only once. The antigens of these receptors remain unknown. Sequenced here: CD4+ T cells from PBMCs cultured with HCoV-OC43 spike peptides, sampled before COVID-19 vaccination. Subset of the sample: HCoV-OC43 spike overlapping peptide pool stimulation. These receptors were taken from a human donor who received a COVID-19 vaccine.

The chain has TRBV5-1 and TRBJ2-2; D ambiguous. Germline CDR1 and CDR2: SGHRS and YFSETQ. With 5 bases removed from V and 6 bases from J, the gap between germline ends came to 14 bases. This CDR3 spans 14 amino acids. Written as DNA, the CDR3 is TGCGCCAGCAGGCGGACCGTCAATCCCGGGGAGCTGTTTTTT. Translated: CASRRTVNPGELFF.

The table lists this clone with a few counts. V is TRBV5-5 and J is TRBJ2-2, with D tentatively TRBD1 or TRBD2 (6 bases each). Trimming took off 5 bases at V and 2 bases at J, with 16 bases between the two ends. This CDR3 spans 16 amino acids. Germline CDR1 reads SGHKS; CDR2 reads YYEKEE (reference sequence). Here the CDR3 reads CASSVGTGANTGELFF. Written as DNA, the CDR3 is TGTGCCAGCAGTGTTGGTACGGGGGCCAACACCGGGGAGCTGTTTTTT. Full variable domain (outside the CDR3, taken from reference TRBV5-5 and TRBJ2-2): DAGVTQSPTHLIKTRGQQVTLRCSPISGHKSVSWYQQVLGQGPQFIFQYYEKEERGRGNFPDRFSARQFPNYSSELNVNALLLGDSALYLCASSVGTGANTGELFFGEGSRLTVL.

The V and J genes are TRBV12-3 or TRBV12-4 and TRBJ1-2; perhaps TRBD1 as D (5 bases). The length of the CDR3 is 13 residues. V gave up 1 base and J gave up 3 bases, with 6 bases separating them. CDR3 sequence: CASSLGRDYGYTF. In DNA form, the CDR3 reads TGTGCCAGCAGTTTAGGCAGGGACTATGGCTACACCTTC.

This chain uses TRBV9 with TRBJ2-2, with 9 bases matching TRBD1. The J segment lost 6 bases and the V segment lost 3 bases, leaving 6 bases of the junction unmatched. From germline, CDR1 is SGDLS and CDR2 YYNGEE. CDR3 length: 15 amino acids. Written as DNA, the CDR3 is TGTGCCAGCAGCGCCCGGGACAGGGTCCCCGGGGAGCTGTTTTTT. It codes for CASSARDRVPGELFF.

The genes are TRBV6-5 and TRBJ2-7, with 12 bases that match TRBD1. Trimming removed 6 bases from V and 1 base from J; junction bases left unmatched: 4. The CDR3 length is 15 residues. CDR1 is MNHEY, CDR2 SVGAGI, per germline. CDR3 protein: CASSLGQGASYEQYV. CDR3 bases: TGTGCCAGCAGCCTGGGACAGGGGGCATCCTACGAGCAGTACGTC.

V is TRBV10-3 and J is TRBJ1-1; D remains ambiguous. Germline CDR1 reads ENHRY; CDR2 reads SYGVKD. V dropped 5 bases and J dropped 0 bases, with 7 bases sitting between them. The CDR3 runs 13 residues. Here the CDR3 reads CAISRTVNTEAFF. CDR3 nucleotide sequence: TGTGCCATCAGTCGGACGGTGAACACTGAAGCTTTCTTT.

The gene calls are TRBV10-3 and TRBJ2-1; no clear D gene. Germline assignment: CDR1 ENHRY and CDR2 SYGVKD. CDR3 length equals 11 residues. Trimming cost V 2 bases and J 6 bases, with 2 bases left between them. CDR3 protein: CAISEINEQFF. CDR3 sequence (DNA): TGTGCCATCAGTGAGATCAATGAGCAGTTCTTC.

The V call is TRBV7-2, the J call TRBJ2-1, with D perhaps TRBD1 (5 bases). Germline V gene sequence: CDR1 SGHTA, CDR2 FQGNSA. V dropped 1 base and J dropped 4 bases, with 14 bases sitting between them. This CDR3 is built from 16 residues. The CDR3 DNA follows: TGTGCCAGCAGCTTAGACCACTGGGGCAGGTACAATGAGCAGTTCTTC. This sequence encodes CASSLDHWGRYNEQFF.

The genes are TRBV27 and TRBJ1-4; 9 bases are a match to TRBD1. The CDR3 sequence is 17 residues long. V was clipped by 0 bases and J by 7 bases; unmatched bases: 9. Germline V gene data show CDR1 as MNHEY and CDR2 as SMNVEV (reference sequence). CDR3 bases: TGTGCCAGCAGTTTATCGAGGGGACAGGGAAACTCTGAAAAACTGTTTTTT. This codes for CASSLSRGQGNSEKLFF.

The chain is built from TRBV6-1 and TRBJ2-3; D possibly corresponds to TRBD1 (5 bases). This CDR3 spans 14 amino acids. Germline values: CDR1 MNHNS, CDR2 SASEGT. Trimming removed 2 bases at V and 4 bases at J, with 10 bases between. CDR3 in amino acids: CASSESRAADTQYF. The CDR3, as DNA: TGTGCCAGCAGTGAATCCAGGGCGGCAGATACGCAGTATTTT.

V usage is TRBV7-2 and J usage is TRBJ1-2; D is unclear. The V and J ends lost 1 base and 4 bases respectively, with 7 bases between them. Germline V gene lookup returns CDR1 SGHTA and CDR2 FQGNSA. CDR3 size: 13 residues. CDR3 residues: CASSLEGFYGYTF. The CDR3 bases are TGTGCCAGCAGCTTAGAAGGATTCTATGGCTACACCTTC.

The CDR3 spells CASSLGDSTDTQYF. DNA of the CDR3: TGTGCCAGCAGCTTAGGGGACAGCACAGATACGCAGTATTTT. This chain joins TRBV7-2 and TRBJ2-3; D tentatively reads TRBD1 or TRBD2 (5 bases each). The CDR3 totals 14 residues. In germline, CDR1 is SGHTA, CDR2 FQGNSA. Trimming took off 1 base at V and 0 bases at J, with 5 bases between the two ends. The full variable domain, with the rest looked up from reference TRBV7-2 and TRBJ2-3, is GAGVSQSPSNKVTEKGKDVELRCDPISGHTALYWYRQSLGQGLEFLIYFQGNSAPDKSGLPSDRFSAERTGGSVSTLTIQRTQQEDSAVYLCASSLGDSTDTQYFGPGTRLTVL.

The chain has TRBV29-1 and TRBJ2-5, with no clear D. The germline gives CDR1 SQVTM, CDR2 ANQGSEA. Trimming pared 6 bases from V and 3 bases from J, leaving 5 bases between. This CDR3 spans 10 amino acids. CDR3 region: CSVYKETQYF. DNA for the CDR3: TGCAGCGTCTACAAAGAGACCCAGTACTTC.